This T cell receptor beta chain derives from a study of CD8+ T cells in alopecia areata. The CDR3 has 11 amino acids. The V segment lost 7 bases and the J segment 6 bases; nucleotides outside the gene matches: 3. The germline CDR1 and CDR2 sequences are SGHNT and YYREEE (reference sequence). RNA was extracted and reverse transcribed into cDNA as the sequencing template. Profiled with immunoSEQ multiplex PCR; TCRdb holds only in-frame clones, not every one. The sample gives 130,000 or so clones, 47% of which show up once; more than 9% is in the top ten. The clonotype originates from a human donor with alopecia areata. The rearrangement joins TRBV5-4 to TRBJ1-1; 7 bases are shared with TRBD1. Sequencing was performed on NKG2D-low CD8+ T cells sorted from blood. The DNA of the CDR3 is TGTGCCAGCTCGCAGGGGGCTGAAGCTTTCTTT. This gives the protein CASSQGAEAFF.